Given below is one T cell receptor (beta chain) in context. The data derive from a study of blood T cell repertoires in COVID-19. About the study: Donors in the United States, Italy and Spain gave samples during acute or convalescent COVID-19. PBMCs, B-cell-depleted T cells, or T cells were the source of the cDNA or gDNA that made up the material.

Per the study methods: Quantification of nucleated cells was approximated via reference gene primer amplification. The protocol was immunoSEQ multiplex PCR, while the TCRdb copy is restricted to in-frame clones and leaves out a portion. Clonal size and the V and J genes are those of that table, whereas D and trimming came from the DNA. Here the sample spans roughly 200,000 clones, roughly 78% being singletons. The clonotype originates from a woman aged 80 or older with active or convalescent COVID-19. Specimen: peripheral blood.

The CDR3 bases are TGCGCCAGCAGTGCTTCAGTTTATTCTGGGGCCAACGTCCTGACTTTC. As protein: CASSASVYSGANVLTF. This sequence joins TRBV10-1 and TRBJ2-6; the D is unclear. From germline, CDR1 is WNHNN and CDR2 SYGVQD (reference sequence). Trimming removed 4 bases from V and 1 base from J, with 11 bases in between. The CDR3 covers 16 residues.